This T cell receptor beta chain was obtained from a study of long-term antiretroviral therapy in people with HIV (dated by TCRdb to between 2021 and 2022). For the wider study: The earliest samples were collected about a decade before the 2015 WHO recommendation for immediate ART, when ART was typically delayed until CD4 counts fell. No cross-contamination during QIAcube processing was seen in test extractions of a monoclonal T-cell line run alongside around 30 polyclonal samples. A retrospective serial study tested whether ART initiation and durable HIV suppression were associated with changes in peripheral blood TRB repertoire composition and diversity. From 30 adults with confirmed HIV infection, the cohort provided 150 to 200 cryopreserved PBMC samples, gathered serially across a mean of approximately six years (range 1-12). Among the 30 or so participants with HIV, ten to twelve were female.

Inclusion was restricted to participants for whom at least one PBMC sample before ART initiation and at least two post-ART samples were available. Treatment was received in the United States of America by all participants with HIV. Before DNA extraction, cryopreserved samples of 1-10 million PBMC were thawed and washed. At the time of the earliest PBMC sample, participants with HIV were aged between roughly 20 and 60 years. PBMC samples were contributed by each participant from 1-4 timepoints before ART initiation and 2-8 timepoints after ART initiation, with a median of 7 samples. For every participant, serial HIV viral load, CD4+ T-cell count, ART history and demographic data were obtained. Genomic DNA was extracted from unsorted PBMC with a Qiagen kit on a QIAcube, processed in batches of 12 samples. What the research found in general, with its limitations: Expanded TRB clones identified before ART initiation dominated the repertoire across all time points, though the dominance fluctuated and decreased in many PLHIV after ART. Narrower CDR3 length ranges were observed in HIV repertoires than in controls, and an antigen-experienced repertoire with only a slight naive shift after ART was suggested by the network structure. A significant increase in TRB diversity was found to be associated with ART initiation, although TRB diversity was observed to remain significantly below that of transplant donor controls even after long-term ART. The samples span the years 2004 to 2017, and the ART regimens used may be less effective than current regimens. Owing to limited PBMC availability, only the TCR beta chain was sequenced, without alpha chain pairing. Because cell numbers in pre-ART samples were limited, unsorted PBMC were profiled instead of sorted CD4+ and CD8+ T cells. No data were available on ART adherence, viral resistance or therapy changes, limiting inferences about post-ART repertoire changes.

The germline ends are 19 bases apart after V is trimmed by 10 bases and J by 7 bases. The CDR3 has 14 amino acids, counting the end cysteine and phenylalanine. The kept DNA is CDR3 alone, 42 bases in frame from the first base. The CDR1 and CDR2 encoded by the germline V gene (reference sequence) are LNHDA and SQIVND. The immunoSEQ hsTCRB v3.0 assay was used at survey level resolution to sequence the TRB variable region. TRB sequencing targeted a depth of roughly 35,000-55,000 T-cell genomes per sample. An Illumina MiSeq with a v3 150-cycle kit was used to sequence the pooled TRB libraries. The paper's processing steps were these. Repertoire analysis was run in R within a reproducible Nextflow workflow that covered QC, data transformation and analysis. LymphoSeq2, an R package for exploring AIRR-Seq data, was used to implement the custom analyses. After excluding a handful of samples that yielded fewer than 5000 total TRB sequences, approximately 170 HIV repertoires remained for analysis. Among the 170 to 200 retained HIV repertoires, 55 to 65 were collected before ART initiation and 120 to 140 were collected after ART initiation. Repertoires were downsampled to 5000 TRB nucleotide sequences, with summary statistics averaged over 100 downsampling iterations. The analysis kept only TRB sequences whose CDR3 regions were at least seven amino acids long. Diversity was measured with a Shannon entropy-derived clonality score and the Gini coefficient. In the repertoire networks, any two of the top 5000 CDR3 amino acid sequences were linked whenever the two sequences differed by an edit distance of one. For TRB CDR3 amino acid sequences, GLIPH2 was used to predict antigen specificity groups and MHC restriction. Known CMV, EBV, HIV or tissue antigen associations were flagged by matching CDR3 amino acid sequences against VDJdb and McPAS-TCR. Pre-ART, post-ART and control groups were compared with Wilcoxon signed-rank tests and Holm-Bonferroni correction. Not all clones reach the TCRdb copy of this immuneACCESS table, which keeps in-frame sequences only. Checked studies attribute under half of the gap to unresolved V genes and leave the rest unexplained. That table is the source of V, J and clone size, and D and trimming were worked out from the DNA. The sample profile shows around 25,000 clones; 80% to 90% of them were found once. The top ten hold around 5.6% of the sample.

As to this clone: The antigen it recognizes is unknown. There are no base qualities to consult, and no much larger clone falls within one base.

The starting material was unsorted PBMCs, obtained around 4.5 years after starting antiretroviral therapy. This TCR was recovered from a man aged 25 to 40 with HIV. Recombination linked TRBV19 to TRBJ2-2, with no confident D gene call. The CDR3 is CATKGRSSFGELFF. The sequenced DNA is TGTGCCACCAAAGGCCGGAGCAGTTTCGGGGAGCTGTTTTTT.